The TCR beta chain under discussion was sequenced for a study of vaccination effects on CD4 cells after COVID-19. Germline CDR1 reads SGHTA; CDR2 reads FQGNSA. V lost 2 bases and J lost 3, with 10 bases in between. CDR3 length: 14 amino acids. Subsequent to 10 days of culture, CD4+ T cells were isolated. BNT162b2 vaccine or mRNA-1273 vaccine was given to participants in two doses. Nucleocapsid antibodies stayed negative before and after vaccination, showing no earlier SARS-CoV-2 infection. Only in-frame clones appear in the TCRdb table, and some are missing; sequencing was by immunoSEQ multiplex PCR. The table lists tens of thousands of clones, 73% of them singletons, with about 2.3% in the top ten. As concerns this clone: The antigen remains undetermined.

Notes on the study in general: There was marked clonal contraction among infection- and vaccine-induced clones late after vaccination.

This chain connects TRBV7-2 to TRBJ1-1; D may be TRBD1 (6 bases). The TCR was taken from a human donor who received a COVID-19 vaccine. The sample in question was CD4+ T cells from PBMCs cultured without peptide, obtained after COVID-19 vaccination. The CDR3 sequence: CASSLHRADTEAFF. For the CDR3, the DNA is TGTGCCAGCAGCTTACACAGGGCGGACACTGAAGCTTTCTTT.